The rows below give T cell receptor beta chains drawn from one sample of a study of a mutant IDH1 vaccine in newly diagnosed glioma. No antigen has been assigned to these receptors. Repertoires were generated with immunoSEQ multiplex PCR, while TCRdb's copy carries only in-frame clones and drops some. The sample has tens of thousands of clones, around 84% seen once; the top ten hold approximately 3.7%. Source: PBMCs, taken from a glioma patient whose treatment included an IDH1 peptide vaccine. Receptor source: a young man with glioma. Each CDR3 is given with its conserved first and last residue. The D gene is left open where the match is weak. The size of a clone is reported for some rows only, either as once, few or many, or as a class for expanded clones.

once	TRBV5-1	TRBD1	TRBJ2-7	TGCGCCAGCAGCTTGGCTGCAGGGGGCGTATTCCGATACGAGCAGTACTTC	CASSLAAGGVFRYEQYF
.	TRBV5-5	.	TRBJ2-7	TGTGCCAGCAGCTTACGACAAGAAGGGCGTGCCTACGAGCAGTACTTC	CASSLRQEGRAYEQYF
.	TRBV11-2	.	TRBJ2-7	TGTGCCAGCAGCTTAGTGCAGAGTGTAACCTACGAGCAGTACTTC	CASSLVQSVTYEQYF
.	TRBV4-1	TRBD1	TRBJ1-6	TGCGCCAGCAGCCAACCAGGGGGCACTTCACCCCTCCACTTT	CASSQPGGTSPLHF
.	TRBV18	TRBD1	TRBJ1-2	TGTGCCAGCTCACGCATGGGGACAGGGGCGAGTTCGAATGGCTACACCTTC	CASSRMGTGASSNGYTF
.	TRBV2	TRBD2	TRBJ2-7	TGTGCCAGCAGTGAACTACTAGCGGGGATTACCTACGAGCAGTACTTC	CASSELLAGITYEQYF
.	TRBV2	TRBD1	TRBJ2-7	TGTGCCAGCAGTCACAGGGGCGACGAGCAGTACTTC	CASSHRGDEQYF
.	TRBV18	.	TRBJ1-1	TGTGCCAGCTCACCAGACCGGGATGCTGAAGCTTTCTTT	CASSPDRDAEAFF
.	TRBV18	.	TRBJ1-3	TGTGCCAGCTCACCCCAAAGTGGAAACACCATATATTTT	CASSPQSGNTIYF
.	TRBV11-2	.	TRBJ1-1	TGTGCCAGCAGCCCCTCACTCCAGACTAATGAAGCTTTCTTT	CASSPSLQTNEAFF
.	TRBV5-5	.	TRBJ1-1	TGTGCCAGCAGCTCACTTCCAGGATCCACTGAAGCTTTCTTT	CASSSLPGSTEAFF
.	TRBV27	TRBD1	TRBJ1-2	TGTGCCAGCAGTAAGACAGGGGGCGTTAATGGCTACACCTTC	CASSKTGGVNGYTF
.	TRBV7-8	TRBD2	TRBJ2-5	TGTGCCAGCAGCCTAAGCGGGGGTCCTTTCCAAGAGACCCAGTACTTC	CASSLSGGPFQETQYF
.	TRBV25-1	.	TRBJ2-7	TGTGCCAGCAGTGAACAGGGCCAGAGCTCCTACGAGCAGTACTTC	CASSEQGQSSYEQYF
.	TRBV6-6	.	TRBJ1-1	TGTGCCAGCAGTTACTCGGCCAGCACTGAAGCTTTCTTT	CASSYSASTEAFF
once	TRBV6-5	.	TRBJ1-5	TGTGCCAGCAGACCTGGACATAATAGCAATCAGCCCCAGCATTTT	CASRPGHNSNQPQHF
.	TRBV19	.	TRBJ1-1	TGTGCCAGTAGTATTTCGGGCTTGCTCTGGTCATCTGAAGCTTTCTTT	CASSISGLLWSSEAFF
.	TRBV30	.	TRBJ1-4	TGTGCCTGGAGTGCGCCGGGTGGTTTTAATGAAAAACTGTTTTTT	CAWSAPGGFNEKLFF
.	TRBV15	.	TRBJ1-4	TGTGCCACCAGCAGAGACAGGCCCTCGGAGAAACTGTTTTTT	CATSRDRPSEKLFF
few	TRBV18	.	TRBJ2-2	TGTGCCAGCTCCGATTGGAAGACAGGCGGAGAGCTGTTTTTT	CASSDWKTGGELFF
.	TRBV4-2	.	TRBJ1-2	TGTGCCAGCAGCCCGAGGGACAATCCTGGCTACACCTTC	CASSPRDNPGYTF
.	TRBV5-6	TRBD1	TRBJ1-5	TGTGCCAGCAGCTTGCAGGGGGCGGTTGGCAATCAGCCCCAGCATTTT	CASSLQGAVGNQPQHF
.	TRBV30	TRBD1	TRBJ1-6	TGTGCCTGGGGTCGGACAGGGCTGGACTCACCCCTCCACTTT	CAWGRTGLDSPLHF
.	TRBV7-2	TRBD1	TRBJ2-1	TGTGCCAGCAGCACCTCGACAGGGGGGCCTGTGAGCGAGCAGTTCTTC	CASSTSTGGPVSEQFF
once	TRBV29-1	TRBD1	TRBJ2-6	TGCAGCGTGCAAGGGACAGGATCTGGGGCCAACGTCCTGACTTTC	CSVQGTGSGANVLTF
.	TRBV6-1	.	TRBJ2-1	TGTGCCAGCACGCCCGATCCAGCGAGATCCAATGAGCAGTTCTTC	CASTPDPARSNEQFF
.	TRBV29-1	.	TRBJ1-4	TGCAGCGGCCAGGCAGGGGTGAATGAAAAACTGTTTTTT	CSGQAGVNEKLFF
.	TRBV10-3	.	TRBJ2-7	TGTGCCATCAGTGAGTCGGAGCAGGTGCCCTACGAGCAGTACTTC	CAISESEQVPYEQYF
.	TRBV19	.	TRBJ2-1	TGTGCCAGTAGTAGGGGGGCCTCCTACAATGAGCAGTTCTTC	CASSRGASYNEQFF
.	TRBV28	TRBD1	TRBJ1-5	TGTGCCAGCAGTTTGATAAAGGGACAGGCTTCGAGCAATCAGCTCCAGCATTTT	CASSLIKGQASSNQLQHF
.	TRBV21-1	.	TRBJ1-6	TGTGCCAGCAGCAGGGACAGCTCCTATAATTCACCCCTCCACTTT	CASSRDSSYNSPLHF
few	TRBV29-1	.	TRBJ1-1	TGCAGCGTTTATTTGGTTATGAACACTGAAGCTTTCTTT	CSVYLVMNTEAFF
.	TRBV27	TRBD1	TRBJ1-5	TGTGCCAGCAGCCCCGGGTACTTCGACAGGGATCAGCCCCAGCATTTT	CASSPGYFDRDQPQHF
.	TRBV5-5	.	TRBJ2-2	TGTGCCAGCAGCTTGGGGATTTATTTAAACAGGAGGGACACCGGGGAGCTGTTTTTT	CASSLGIYLNRRDTGELFF
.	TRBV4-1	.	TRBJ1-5	TGCGCCAGCAGCCAAGATTGGGGAGGGGATCAGCCCCAGCATTTT	CASSQDWGGDQPQHF
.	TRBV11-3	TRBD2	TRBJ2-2	TGTGCCAGCAGCTTGGATACTAGCGGGGGCCCTTACACCGGGGAGCTGTTTTTT	CASSLDTSGGPYTGELFF
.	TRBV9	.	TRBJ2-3	TGTGCCAGCAGCGTAGCTGGAGCCGGAGATACGCAGTATTTT	CASSVAGAGDTQYF
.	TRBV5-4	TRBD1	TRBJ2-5	TGTGCCAGCAGCTTGGGAGGGACAGGGGGAGAGACCCAGTACTTC	CASSLGGTGGETQYF
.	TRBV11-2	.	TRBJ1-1	TGTGCCAGCAGCTTAGGGGGGGGATTCCAGAACACTGAAGCTTTCTTT	CASSLGGGFQNTEAFF
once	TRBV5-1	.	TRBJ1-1	TGCGCCAGCAGCTCGCAACAGGGTTCCACTGAAGCTTTCTTT	CASSSQQGSTEAFF
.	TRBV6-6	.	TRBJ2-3	TGTGCCAGCAGAGGGCAGGGAGTCACAGATACGCAGTATTTT	CASRGQGVTDTQYF